These T cell receptor beta chains were read from a single sample in a study of cytomegalovirus exposure and HLA in healthy donors. TCRdb keeps only in-frame clones here, not all; method: immunoSEQ multiplex PCR. In the table there are 250,000 or so clones, roughly 90% of which are singletons. Sequenced input: PBMCs. The receptors come from a woman younger than 35 in good health and CMV-seronegative. Each CDR3 is given with its conserved first and last residue. D genes are given only for firm matches. Clone size appears in some rows only: once, few, many, or a class for an expanded clone.

TRBJ2-7	TRBV6-5	TRBD1	once	CASSYAGTGEYEQYF	TGTGCCAGCAGTTACGCCGGGACAGGGGAGTACGAGCAGTACTTC
TRBJ1-2	TRBV6-5	NA	NA	CASSPYFSDRDGYTF	TGTGCCAGCAGTCCCTATTTTTCGGACAGAGATGGCTACACCTTC
TRBJ2-2	TRBV2	NA	NA	CASSDSRGGAGELFF	TGTGCCAGCAGTGATTCCAGGGGAGGGGCCGGGGAGCTGTTTTTT
TRBJ2-2	TRBV18	NA	NA	CASSPRTDTGELFF	TGTGCCAGCTCACCTCGGACAGACACCGGGGAGCTGTTTTTT
TRBJ1-5	TRBV27	TRBD1	NA	CASSPGTGGLGNQPQHF	TGTGCCAGCAGTCCCGGGACAGGGGGTTTAGGCAATCAGCCCCAGCATTTT
TRBJ2-2	TRBV9	NA	NA	CASSVGAGANTGELFF	TGTGCCAGCAGCGTAGGTGCGGGGGCCAACACCGGGGAGCTGTTTTTT
TRBJ1-5	TRBV28	TRBD1	NA	CASQTSGQVKNQPQHF	TGTGCCAGCCAGACTTCGGGACAGGTAAAGAATCAGCCCCAGCATTTT
TRBJ1-4	TRBV18	TRBD1	once	CASSPDRGTNEKLFF	TGTGCCAGCTCACCCGACAGGGGAACTAATGAAAAACTGTTTTTT
TRBJ2-2	TRBV27	NA	NA	CASSLVQANTGELFF	TGTGCCAGCAGCCTAGTCCAAGCGAACACCGGGGAGCTGTTTTTT
TRBJ2-5	TRBV29-1	NA	NA	CSVVWPNQETQYF	TGCAGCGTTGTTTGGCCGAACCAAGAGACCCAGTACTTC
TRBJ2-5	TRBV6-4	NA	once	CASSPTGERETQYF	TGTGCCAGCAGCCCGACGGGAGAGAGGGAGACCCAGTACTTC
TRBJ1-4	TRBV25-1	NA	NA	CASTGHSVEKLFF	TGTGCCAGCACGGGACACAGCGTTGAAAAACTGTTTTTT
TRBJ1-2	TRBV5-4	NA	NA	CASSPAAGNNYGYTF	TGTGCCAGCAGCCCGGCGGCAGGGAACAACTATGGCTACACCTTC
TRBJ1-5	TRBV28	TRBD1	NA	CASSFSQGVGQPQHF	TGTGCCAGCAGTTTCTCTCAGGGGGTAGGTCAGCCCCAGCATTTT
TRBJ1-6	TRBV27	NA	NA	CASSFEGSPLHF	TGTGCCAGCAGTTTTGAGGGTTCACCCCTCCACTTT
TRBJ2-3	TRBV7-9	TRBD2	NA	CASSSGLAGTDTQYF	TGTGCCAGCAGTTCTGGACTAGCGGGGACCGATACGCAGTATTTT
TRBJ1-5	TRBV5-6	NA	once	CASSLALDSENQPQHF	TGTGCCAGCAGCTTGGCTTTGGACAGTGAAAATCAGCCCCAGCATTTT
TRBJ2-5	TRBV6-6	NA	NA	CASSYMSVQGETQYF	TGTGCCAGCAGTTACATGTCGGTTCAGGGAGAGACCCAGTACTTC
TRBJ1-3	TRBV28	NA	NA	CASSLGGLTAGNTIYF	TGTGCCAGCAGTTTAGGCGGACTAACCGCTGGAAACACCATATATTTT
TRBJ1-6	TRBV6-5	NA	NA	CASSNDWVGNSPLHF	TGTGCCAGCAGTAACGACTGGGTTGGTAATTCACCCCTCCACTTT
TRBJ2-1	TRBV29-1	NA	NA	CSVEDLLNEQFF	TGCAGCGTTGAAGATCTACTCAATGAGCAGTTCTTC
TRBJ2-7	TRBV18	TRBD1	NA	CASSPGQGIDYEQYF	TGTGCCAGCTCCCCCGGACAGGGAATAGACTACGAGCAGTACTTC
TRBJ1-5	TRBV2	NA	NA	CASSEGPGLSNQPQHF	TGTGCCAGCAGTGAAGGCCCGGGATTGAGCAATCAGCCCCAGCATTTT
TRBJ1-5	TRBV27	TRBD1	NA	CASCKTGTGRNQPQHF	TGTGCCAGCTGCAAAACCGGGACAGGGAGAAATCAGCCCCAGCATTTT
TRBJ1-1	TRBV27	TRBD1	NA	CASSLGTGRTEAFF	TGTGCCAGCAGTTTAGGGACAGGACGGACTGAAGCTTTCTTT
TRBJ1-5	TRBV10-2	NA	NA	CASSGTGHQPQHF	TGCGCCAGCAGTGGAACAGGGCATCAGCCCCAGCATTTT
TRBJ2-2	TRBV12-5	NA	NA	CASGFGTTNTGELFF	TGTGCTAGTGGTTTCGGGACAACGAACACCGGGGAGCTGTTTTTT
TRBJ1-5	TRBV4-1	NA	NA	CASSPTPFGGNQPQHF	TGCGCCAGCAGCCCAACCCCGTTCGGGGGCAATCAGCCCCAGCATTTT
TRBJ2-1	TRBV5-4	NA	NA	CASSLGIEVWNEQFF	TGTGCCAGCAGCCTGGGGATTGAGGTCTGGAATGAGCAGTTCTTC
TRBJ2-1	TRBV6-5	TRBD2	once	CASSYSPGGAAQFF	TGTGCCAGCAGTTACTCGCCCGGGGGGGCCGCCCAGTTCTTC
TRBJ2-5	TRBV29-1	NA	once	CSVRSIEVQETQYF	TGCAGCGTTCGCAGTATCGAGGTCCAAGAGACCCAGTACTTC
TRBJ2-5	TRBV25-1	TRBD1	NA	CASSELWDSHQETQYF	TGTGCCAGCAGTGAATTGTGGGACAGCCACCAAGAGACCCAGTACTTC
TRBJ2-7	TRBV2	NA	NA	CASSELTGDYEQYF	TGTGCCAGCAGTGAGCTAACGGGGGACTACGAGCAGTACTTC